A selection of T cell receptor beta chains follows, all from one sample in a study of T-cell memory formation after mild COVID-19. Each CDR3 protein is one row after TCRdb ran MiXCR on the 5' RACE reads. The sample carries roughly 200,000 distinct CDR3 sequences, just over 9.5% recorded once. The source material was PBMCs or a T cell subset sorted from them (not recorded which). Receptors originate from a man between 18 and 29 years old who had mild COVID-19 (a few samples of this study predate the infection). Cell type and time point are not known. CDR3s include the opening cysteine and the closing phenylalanine or tryptophan. A D gene is named only where the DNA matches it firmly. Clone size is given for some rows only: seen once, a few or many times, or a class if the clone is expanded.

V gene,J gene,D gene,clone size,CDR3 DNA,CDR3 protein
TRBV5-1,TRBJ1-2,TRBD1,few,TGCGCCAGCAGCTTGGAAGGGGGCGGCTATGGCTACACCTTC,CASSLEGGGYGYTF
TRBV6-2/TRBV6-3,TRBJ2-2,TRBD2,NA,TGTGCCATCACGGGGGGAAACACCGGGGAGCTGTTTTTT,CAITGGNTGELFF
TRBV7-8,TRBJ2-5,NA,once,TGTGCCAGCAGCTTACTTGTCGGGGACCAAGAGACCCAGTACTTC,CASSLLVGDQETQYF
TRBV4-3,TRBJ2-3,NA,many,TGCGCCAGCAGCCAAAAGGGGGATACGCAGTATTTT,CASSQKGDTQYF
TRBV7-9,TRBJ1-1,NA,NA,TGTGCCAGCAGCTCCGGAAGATTGGCGGGAGGGGAGCGAGCTTTCTTT,CASSSGRLAGGERAFF
TRBV20-1,TRBJ2-1,TRBD1,few,TGCAGTGCCAAGACAGGGGGCTTTAGTAATGAGCAGTTCTTC,CSAKTGGFSNEQFF
TRBV2,TRBJ2-7,TRBD1,NA,TGTGCCAGCAGCTGGTCCGGGACAGACGAGCAGTACTTC,CASSWSGTDEQYF
TRBV12-3/TRBV12-4,TRBJ2-3,TRBD2,few,TGTGCCAGCAGTTTGTCGAGCGGGGGCACAGATACGCAGTATTTT,CASSLSSGGTDTQYF
TRBV20-1,TRBJ2-7,TRBD1,NA,TGCAGTGCCCCTCGGGGACAGGGCTACGAGCAGTACTTC,CSAPRGQGYEQYF
TRBV5-1,TRBJ2-7,NA,few,TGCGCCAGCAGCTTGGAGTACTTC,CASSLEYF
TRBV7-2,TRBJ2-3,NA,many,TGTGCCAGCAGAATCGGGGATACGCAGTATTTT,CASRIGDTQYF
TRBV12-3/TRBV12-4,TRBJ2-5,NA,few,TGTGCCAGCAGTTTCACTAGGGGTGCGACCCAGTACTTC,CASSFTRGATQYF
TRBV7-2,TRBJ2-2,NA,many,TGTGCCAGCAGATTTACAGGCACCGGGGAGCTGTTTTTT,CASRFTGTGELFF
TRBV28,TRBJ2-5,NA,NA,TGTGCCAGCAGCCCTCTGGGCCTCGGGTTGGGAACCCAGTACTTC,CASSPLGLGLGTQYF
TRBV4-2,TRBJ2-7,NA,NA,TGTGCCAGCAGCCAAGATCGTCCAGGCCCCTACGAGCAGTACTTC,CASSQDRPGPYEQYF
TRBV12-3/TRBV12-4,TRBJ1-5,TRBD1,NA,TGTGCCAGCAGTTTAACAGGGGAAAATCAGCCCCAGCATTTT,CASSLTGENQPQHF
TRBV21-1,TRBJ1-6,NA,few,TGTGCCAGCAAGAGGCCCTATAATTCACCCCTCCACTTT,CASKRPYNSPLHF
TRBV12-3/TRBV12-4,TRBJ2-6,NA,NA,TGTGCCAGCAGGTGGGGACCTGGGGCCAACGTCCTGACTTTC,CASRWGPGANVLTF
TRBV5-6,TRBJ1-4,NA,NA,TGTGCCAGCAGCTTCGACAGATCTGAAAAACTGTTTTTT,CASSFDRSEKLFF
TRBV5-1,TRBJ2-2,TRBD2,many,TGCGCCAGCAGCTTCAACGGGGGGGCCTACACCGGGGAGCTGTTTTTT,CASSFNGGAYTGELFF
TRBV5-5,TRBJ1-5,NA,few,TGTGCCAGCAGCTTGTCTACAGGGTACGGCAATCAGCCCCAGCATTTT,CASSLSTGYGNQPQHF
TRBV18,TRBJ2-3,NA,few,TGTGCCAGCTCACCAACCCCAGAGACAGGACACCAGGATTTT,CASSPTPETGHQDF
TRBV7-3,TRBJ1-1,NA,NA,TGTGCCAGCAGCCATATGAGGGACACTGAAGCTTTCTTT,CASSHMRDTEAFF
TRBV4-3,TRBJ1-2,NA,few,TGCGCCAGCAGCCAAGATCCCGCCTCTGGCTACACCTTC,CASSQDPASGYTF
TRBV5-6,TRBJ2-5,NA,many,TGTGCCAGCAGCTTGAAACAGTTACAAGAGACCCAGTACTTC,CASSLKQLQETQYF
TRBV7-9,TRBJ2-7,NA,NA,TGTGCCAGCAGCTTAGAACGCTACGAGCAGTACTTC,CASSLERYEQYF
TRBV7-2,TRBJ1-1,TRBD1,many,TGTGCCAGCAGTCGTCAGGGGGACACTGAAGCTTTCTTT,CASSRQGDTEAFF
TRBV6-6,TRBJ2-2,NA,NA,TGTGCCAGCAGTAAGGGCCAGAACACCGGGGAGCTGTTTTTT,CASSKGQNTGELFF
TRBV15,TRBJ2-7,NA,few,TGTGCCACCAGCAGAGATGGCCCCTACGAGCAGTACTTC,CATSRDGPYEQYF
TRBV7-2,TRBJ1-3,NA,few,TGTGCCAGCAGCTCAGGCCCCGCCAGGGGCGGAAACACCATATATTTT,CASSSGPARGGNTIYF
TRBV9,TRBJ2-5,NA,few,TGTGCCAGCAGTCCTCAGCCTAGCCCCGGCGAGACCCAGTACTTC,CASSPQPSPGETQYF
TRBV12-3/TRBV12-4,TRBJ2-7,TRBD2,few,TGTGCCAGCAGTTTAGACGCTAGCGGGACAAACAACTTC,CASSLDASGTNNF
TRBV18,TRBJ2-5,NA,many,TGTGCCAGCTCACCACCTGGTAGCAGGGAGACCCAGTACTTC,CASSPPGSRETQYF
TRBV3-1,TRBJ2-5,NA,NA,TGTGCCAGCAGTCAAACATGGGAACAAGAGACCCAGTACTTC,CASSQTWEQETQYF
TRBV24-1,TRBJ2-6,NA,NA,TGTGCCACCAGTGGACCAAAATGGGGGGGGGCCTCTGGGGCCAACGTCCTGACTTTC,CATSGPKWGGASGANVLTF
TRBV12-3/TRBV12-4,TRBJ1-1,TRBD1,NA,TGTGCCAGCAGTCCCCTTGGGGGACAGGAAGCTTTCTTT,CASSPLGGQEAFF
TRBV2,TRBJ2-3,NA,NA,TGTGCCAGCAGGGGCTACGCCGATACGCAGTATTTT,CASRGYADTQYF
TRBV7-9,TRBJ2-2,TRBD1,few,TGTGCCAGCAGCGCTACAGGGGATGCCGGGGAGCTGTTTTTT,CASSATGDAGELFF
TRBV4-2,TRBJ1-2,TRBD1,NA,TGTGCCAGCAGCCAAGATCAGAACAGGGGGACTGTGTACTATGGCTACACCTTC,CASSQDQNRGTVYYGYTF
TRBV6-5,TRBJ2-7,TRBD1,few,TGTGCCAGCAGTAGAGGGACAGGGGTTTGGTCATACGAGCAGTACTTC,CASSRGTGVWSYEQYF
TRBV14,TRBJ1-3,NA,few,TGTGCCAGCAGCCAACAGGTTGCTGGAAACACCATATATTTT,CASSQQVAGNTIYF